These T cell receptor beta chains were read from a single sample in a study of cytomegalovirus exposure and HLA in healthy donors. Generated by immunoSEQ multiplex PCR, the TCRdb table keeps only in-frame clones and is missing some. The sample includes around 240,000 clones, 90% of them seen just once. Specimen: PBMCs. These receptors were obtained from a young woman in good health and CMV-seronegative. CDR3s include the opening cysteine and the closing phenylalanine or tryptophan. Fields, in order: clone size, V gene, CDR3 protein. Not all rows give a size; the values are once, few, many and, for expanded clones, a class.

>once|TRBV28
CASSLWGQGKLLFF
>-|TRBV5-4
CASSLVPGLDYEQYF
>-|TRBV5-1
CASSLTGEDQPQHF
>-|TRBV6-5
CASTLGDSSGNTIYF
>-|TRBV7-2
CASSPTSDTMNSYEQYF
>-|TRBV4-1
CASSQGLHDRAGYTF
>-|TRBV2
CASSVQFNTEAFF
>-|TRBV7-3
CASSFDGGPTGELFF
>once|TRBV28
CASQTPDRSTDTQYF
>few|TRBV2
CASRHDFDSNQPQHF
>-|TRBV7-2
CASSSDYETDTQYF
>-|TRBV6-1
CASSESGGGYNEQFF
>-|TRBV28
CASSLPGGYGNQPQHF
>once|TRBV6-1
CASRPGQGTEAFF
>-|TRBV18
CASSPQETGVHLTGELFF
>-|TRBV28
CASMEQAANYGYTF
>-|TRBV15
CATSRTTSGEIQETQYF
>-|TRBV5-8
CASIMQGLIYGYTF
>-|TRBV11-2
CASSTGLIWELFF
>-|TRBV15
CATSRGPGTEAFF
>once|TRBV5-1
CASSTGTGLNTEAFF
>-|TRBV5-1
CASKTGVGTGELFF
>-|TRBV28
CASSSGVGEVNQPQHF
>-|TRBV5-6
CASSTGHQAFF
>-|TRBV4-1
CASSHERGGDLTQYF
>-|TRBV19
CASSISGYEQYF
>-|TRBV19
CASSYRDTEAFF
>-|TRBV7-9
CASSSGDRGRVNTEAFF
>-|TRBV25-1
CASSDPGQTEAFF
>-|TRBV27
CASSLILAGGHNEQFF
>-|TRBV5-1
CASSLWLGLRTDTQYF
>-|TRBV5-1
CASSPLAAGQGYGYTF
>-|TRBV2
CASEKTSGGVDEQFF
>-|TRBV2
CASSYSTDTQYF
>-|TRBV2
CASSGARNTEAFF